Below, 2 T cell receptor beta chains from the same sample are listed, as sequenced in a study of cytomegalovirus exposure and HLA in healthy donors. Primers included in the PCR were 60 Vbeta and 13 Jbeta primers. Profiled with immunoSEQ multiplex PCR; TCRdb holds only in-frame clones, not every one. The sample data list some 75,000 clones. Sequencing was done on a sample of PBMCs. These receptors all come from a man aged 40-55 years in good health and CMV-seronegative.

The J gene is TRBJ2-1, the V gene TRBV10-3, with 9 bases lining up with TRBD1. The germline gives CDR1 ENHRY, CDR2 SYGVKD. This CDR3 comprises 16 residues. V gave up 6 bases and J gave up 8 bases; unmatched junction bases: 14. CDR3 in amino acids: CAISREPGQGGDEQFF. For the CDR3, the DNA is TGTGCCATCAGCCGAGAACCGGGACAGGGTGGCGATGAGCAGTTCTTC.

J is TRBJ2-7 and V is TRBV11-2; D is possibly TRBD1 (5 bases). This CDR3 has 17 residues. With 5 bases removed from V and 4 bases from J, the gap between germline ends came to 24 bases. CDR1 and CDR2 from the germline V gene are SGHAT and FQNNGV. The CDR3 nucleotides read TGTGCCAGCAGCCAAACCACAGGTCTATTGCAACCTTACGAGCAGTACTTC. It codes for CASSQTTGLLQPYEQYF.